These 27 T cell receptor beta chains were all obtained from the same sample, sequenced in a study of blood T cell repertoires in COVID-19. Profiling relied on immunoSEQ multiplex PCR, and the TCRdb table lists in-frame clones only, not all of them. Altogether 90,000 or so clones are present, 65% to 90% being singletons, with the ten largest covering more than 20%. Sequencing input: peripheral blood. The receptors were gathered from a man aged 60 to 69 with acute or convalescent COVID-19.

V is TRBV7-6 and J is TRBJ1-1; no reliable D call. The CDR3 is made up of 15 amino acids. Per germline, CDR1 SGHVS and CDR2 FNYEAQ. Trimming stripped 1 base from V and 3 bases from J, with 12 bases between. CDR3 sequence reads: CASSLGANVDTEAFF. The CDR3 DNA is TGTGCCAGCAGCTTAGGGGCGAATGTAGACACTGAAGCTTTCTTT.

The DNA for the CDR3 is TGTGCCAGTCGAGCAGGGGGCTATAACACTGAAGCTTTCTTT. Its protein is CASRAGGYNTEAFF. The chain couples TRBV19 to TRBJ1-1, with 8 bases fitting TRBD1. There are 14 residues in the CDR3. The junction had 7 bases not matched to a gene; V was cut back by 8 bases and J by 2 bases. Germline values: CDR1 LNHDA, CDR2 SQIVND (reference sequence).

The chain employs TRBV12-3 or TRBV12-4 and TRBJ1-5; D is unresolved. This CDR3 is 12 amino acids long. The ends were cut back, 1 base at V and 7 bases at J, with 5 bases in the middle. The CDR3 here is CASSLGPQPQHF. CDR3 coding DNA: TGTGCCAGCAGTTTAGGGCCCCAGCCCCAGCATTTT.

The rearrangement joins TRBV4-2 to TRBJ1-4; the match to TRBD1 covers 8 bases. This CDR3 has 14 amino acids. Trimming removed 8 bases from V and 6 bases from J; junction bases left unmatched: 8. CDR1 and CDR2 from the germline V gene are LGHNA and YNFKEQ. This CDR3 is CASRPGTGYEKLFF. The DNA for the CDR3 is TGTGCCAGCCGTCCCGGGACAGGATATGAAAAACTGTTTTTT.

The chain is built from TRBV11-2 and TRBJ2-6; TRBD1 agrees at 10 bases. Losses at the gene ends were 6 bases for V and 0 bases for J; bases not matched to a gene: 11. The germline V gene has CDR1 SGHAT and CDR2 FQNNGV. This CDR3 contains 19 residues. The CDR3, as DNA: TGTGCCAGCAGGATAGGGAGGACAGGGGGGTTCTCTGGGGCCAACGTCCTGACTTTC. Protein product: CASRIGRTGGFSGANVLTF.

The genes are TRBV14 and TRBJ2-7; 8 bases map to TRBD1. With 0 bases clipped from V and 0 bases from J, the junction kept 16 bases outside the gene matches. The CDR3 covers 20 residues. Germline V gene lookup returns CDR1 SGHDN and CDR2 FVKESK. The DNA of the CDR3 is TGTGCCAGCAGCCAAGATAGTCTCAGGGAGGACAGGGTAAGCTCCTACGAGCAGTACGTC. Its protein is CASSQDSLREDRVSSYEQYV.

The chain couples TRBV7-9 to TRBJ2-7; D might be TRBD1 (6 bases). Germline CDR1 SEHNR, CDR2 FQNEAQ (reference sequence). The CDR3 length is 14 residues. The V gene lost 1 base and the J gene lost 4 bases, with 11 bases spanning the gap. CDR3 sequence (DNA): TGTGCCAGCAGCTTAGGTGAAAGGGGGTACGAGCAGTACGTC. The encoded protein is CASSLGERGYEQYV.

This sequence joins TRBV11-3 and TRBJ2-1; 14 bases are a match to TRBD2. The CDR3 runs to 19 residues. The V gene end was trimmed by 5 bases and the J gene end by 4 bases; junction bases not matched to a gene: 13. Germline assignment: CDR1 SGHNT and CDR2 YENEEA. In nucleotides, the CDR3 is TGTGCCAGCAGCCCGGGGGTAGGGACTAGCGGGGGTTTTTACAATGAGCAGTTCTTC. Protein product: CASSPGVGTSGGFYNEQFF.

This clone was detected a few times. The chain is built from TRBV25-1 and TRBJ1-4, with TRBD1 matching over 8 bases. J gave up 7 bases and V 0 bases, and 4 bases lay outside the gene matches. Germline CDR1 MGHDK, CDR2 SYGVNS. The CDR3 totals 15 residues. The CDR3 bases are TGTGCCAGCAGTGAATATTCGCAGGGGGCTGAAAAACTGTTTTTT. Translation gives CASSEYSQGAEKLFF.

The chain combines TRBV5-1 with TRBJ1-2; 7 bases fit TRBD1. Germline CDR1 is SGHRS and CDR2 is YFSETQ. This CDR3 region has 13 residues. V was pared by 6 bases and J by 4 bases, with 6 bases of the junction left unmatched. CDR3 in amino acids: CASMPSGGYGYTF. The CDR3 region has the DNA TGCGCCAGCATGCCGTCAGGGGGCTATGGCTACACCTTC.

This clone was detected a few times. The chain recombines TRBV3-1 (or the pseudogene TRBV3-2) with TRBJ2-5; D gene unclear. V lost 5 bases and J lost 2, with 12 bases in between. The CDR3 covers 14 residues. The germline gives CDR1 LGHDT, CDR2 YNNKEL (reference sequence). The CDR3 nucleotides are TGTGCCAGCAGCGCACAGCCTATACAAGAGACCCAGTACTTC. Protein sequence: CASSAQPIQETQYF.

This clone has just one count. This chain links TRBV5-4 with TRBJ1-1; TRBD1 matches 10 bases. The germline V gene has CDR1 SGHNT and CDR2 YYREEE (reference sequence). The CDR3 spans 16 residues. Losses at the gene ends were 0 bases for V and 4 bases for J; bases not matched to a gene: 6. CDR3 sequence: CASSLGQGAWATEAFF. The DNA for the CDR3 is TGTGCCAGCAGCTTGGGACAGGGGGCGTGGGCCACTGAAGCTTTCTTT.

This clone was found a few times. V is TRBV6-4 and J is TRBJ2-1, with 11 bases matching TRBD1. The V and J ends lost 4 bases and 3 bases, in that order; junction bases with no gene match: 2. CDR3 length equals 15 residues. From germline, CDR1 is MRHNA and CDR2 SNTAGT. The CDR3 loop is CASSAGTGGYNEQFF. CDR3 coding DNA: TGTGCCAGCAGTGCGGGGACAGGGGGCTACAATGAGCAGTTCTTC.

The chain uses TRBV2 and TRBJ2-1, with D uncertain. Germline values: CDR1 SNHLY, CDR2 FYNNEI. V was trimmed by 4 bases and J by 9 bases, leaving 13 bases between them. The CDR3 has 13 amino acids. The CDR3 nucleotides read TGTGCCAGCAGTGGAGGTCCGGTGGGTGAGCAGTTCTTC. Translating it yields CASSGGPVGEQFF. The whole variable domain, filled in from reference TRBV2 and TRBJ2-1, reads EPEVTQTPSHQVTQMGQEVILRCVPISNHLYFYWYRQILGQKVEFLVSFYNNEISEKSEIFDDQFSVERPDGSNFTLKIRSTKLEDSAMYFCASSGGPVGEQFFGPGTRLTVL.

The rearrangement uses TRBV4-2 and TRBJ1-6; the D gene is possibly TRBD1 (6 bases). Germline lookup yields CDR1 LGHNA and CDR2 YNFKEQ. This CDR3 has 17 amino acids. Trimming took 6 bases from V and 3 from J, leaving 18 bases between them. DNA for the CDR3: TGTGCCAGCAGTGAGGGGGGGGTCAGGGGCTATAATTCACCCCTCCACTTT. It is translated as CASSEGGVRGYNSPLHF.

There are a few counts of this clone. The V gene is TRBV6-6, the J gene TRBJ2-7, with TRBD1 matching over 8 bases. The CDR3 totals 12 residues. After removal of 11 bases from V and 3 bases from J, the junction contained 6 bases not matched to a gene. Germline values: CDR1 MNHNY, CDR2 SVGAGI (reference sequence). The CDR3 loop reads CASFGQGYEQYF. CDR3 nucleotides: TGTGCCTCCTTCGGACAGGGCTACGAGCAGTACTTC.

This chain joins TRBV28 and TRBJ2-7, with D perhaps matching TRBD2 (5 bases). The CDR3 is 12 residues long. Germline V gives CDR1 MDHEN, CDR2 SYDVKM. The V gene lost 8 bases and the J gene lost 4 bases, with 12 bases spanning the gap. In nucleotides, the CDR3 is TGTGCCAGCGCCGGGAAGATTTACGAGCAGTACGTC. This translates into CASAGKIYEQYV.

This clone was seen just once. The chain uses TRBV29-1 and TRBJ2-6; TRBD2 agrees at 8 bases. CDR1 SQVTM and CDR2 ANQGSEA come from the germline V gene. V lost 6 bases and J lost 1; bases outside the gene matches: 11. The CDR3 runs 17 residues. CDR3: CSVGAGGGFSGANVLTF. The CDR3 nucleotides read TGCAGCGTAGGCGCGGGCGGGGGGTTTTCTGGGGCCAACGTCCTGACTTTC.

This clone occurred a few times. The chain joins TRBV11-2 to TRBJ2-2, with D tentatively TRBD1 (6 bases). This CDR3 contains 13 residues. The V and J ends lost 5 bases and 6 bases respectively, with 10 bases between them. Per the germline V gene, CDR1 is SGHAT and CDR2 is FQNNGV. This CDR3 reads CASSLYRAGELFF. The CDR3 DNA follows: TGTGCCAGCAGCCTCTACAGGGCCGGGGAGCTGTTTTTT.

The chain employs TRBV2 and TRBJ2-5; D not resolved. There are 14 residues in the CDR3. Germline-derived CDR1 and CDR2 are SNHLY and FYNNEI. Trimming removed 9 bases from V and 5 bases from J, with 19 bases in between. This chain's CDR3 is CASTAGWAGETQYF. DNA of the CDR3: TGTGCCAGTACCGCTGGTTGGGCAGGCGAGACCCAGTACTTC.

The chain joins TRBV7-8 to TRBJ1-1, with 7 bases lining up with TRBD1. Germline V lookup: CDR1 SGHVS, CDR2 FQNEAQ. Trimming cost V 5 bases and J 3 bases; bases outside gene matches: 15. The CDR3 has 17 amino acids. DNA for the CDR3: TGTGCCAGCAGCCTCACCGCACCCGGGACAGAAGACACTGAAGCTTTCTTT. Amino acid sequence: CASSLTAPGTEDTEAFF.

This rearrangement joins TRBV2 to TRBJ1-5, with TRBD1 matching 8 bases. In germline, CDR1 is SNHLY, CDR2 FYNNEI. This CDR3 is 14 amino acids long. The junction had 7 bases not matched to a gene; V was cut back by 5 bases and J by 7 bases. The CDR3 DNA reads TGTGCCAGCAGTAGCTCAGGGGGCCAGCAGCCCCAGCATTTT. This encodes CASSSSGGQQPQHF.

This clone was counted once. V gene TRBV7-9 combines with J gene TRBJ1-6; D may be TRBD1 (5 bases). This CDR3 has 14 amino acids. V was cut by 4 bases and J by 7 bases, with 11 bases left in between. The germline V gene has CDR1 SEHNR and CDR2 FQNEAQ (reference sequence). CDR3 in DNA: TGTGCCAGCAGCTCACGGGGGGAGAATTCACCCCTCCACTTT. Translating it yields CASSSRGENSPLHF.

The genes are TRBV19 and TRBJ1-4; D remains unclear. From germline, CDR1 is LNHDA and CDR2 SQIVND (reference sequence). This CDR3 comprises 14 residues. The V end was cut by 3 bases, the J end by 5 bases, with 10 bases between. The chain's CDR3 is CASSIWAKNEKLFF. The CDR3 nucleotides are TGTGCCAGTAGTATTTGGGCAAAGAATGAAAAACTGTTTTTT.

The chain is built from TRBV6-5 and TRBJ2-7, with D tentatively TRBD1 (6 bases). CDR1 is MNHEY, CDR2 SVGAGI, per germline. Trimming pared 6 bases from V and 5 bases from J, leaving 17 bases between. The CDR3 is made up of 14 amino acids. The CDR3 reads CASRYLQGYDEQYF. The CDR3 nucleotides are TGTGCCAGCAGGTACCTCCAGGGGTACGACGAGCAGTACTTC.

The rearrangement links TRBV4-1 to TRBJ1-4; 8 bases are shared with TRBD1. Trimming cost V 4 bases and J 5 bases; bases outside gene matches: 6. From germline, CDR1 is MGHRA and CDR2 YSYEKL. The CDR3 sequence is 15 residues long. The CDR3 DNA follows: TGCGCCAGCAGCCTATTAGGGACAGGCAATGAAAAACTGTTTTTT. Amino acids: CASSLLGTGNEKLFF.

J is TRBJ1-2 and V is TRBV29-1; D call uncertain. The germline CDR1 and CDR2 sequences are SQVTM and ANQGSEA. This CDR3 is built from 13 residues. Trimming left V 7 bases short and J 4 bases short, with 16 bases between. CDR3 sequence: CSGSELSGYGYTF. CDR3 DNA: TGCAGCGGGTCCGAGCTATCGGGCTATGGCTACACCTTC. The full variable domain, with the rest looked up from reference TRBV29-1 and TRBJ1-2, is SAVISQKPSRDICQRGTSLTIQCQVDSQVTMMFWYRQQPGQSLTLIATANQGSEATYESGFVIDKFPISRPNLTFSTLTVSNMSPEDSSIYLCSGSELSGYGYTFGSGTRLTVV.